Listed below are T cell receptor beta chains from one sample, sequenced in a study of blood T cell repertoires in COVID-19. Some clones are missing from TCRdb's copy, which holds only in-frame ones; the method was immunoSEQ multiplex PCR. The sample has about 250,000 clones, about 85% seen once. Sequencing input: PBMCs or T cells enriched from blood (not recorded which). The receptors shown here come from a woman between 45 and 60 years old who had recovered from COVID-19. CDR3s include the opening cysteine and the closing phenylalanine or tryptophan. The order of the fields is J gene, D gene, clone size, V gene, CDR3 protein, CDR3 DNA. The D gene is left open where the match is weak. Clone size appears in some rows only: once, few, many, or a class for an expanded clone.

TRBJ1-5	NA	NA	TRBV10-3	CAISEAVSPNQPQHF	TGTGCCATCAGTGAGGCAGTTTCCCCCAATCAGCCCCAGCATTTT
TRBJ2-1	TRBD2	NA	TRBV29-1	CSVAPRRTSGNTGFNEQFF	TGCAGCGTTGCCCCTCGCCGGACTAGCGGGAATACGGGCTTCAATGAGCAGTTCTTC
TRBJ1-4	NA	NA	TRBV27	CASRTEPNEKLFF	TGTGCCAGCCGGACAGAACCAAATGAAAAACTGTTTTTT
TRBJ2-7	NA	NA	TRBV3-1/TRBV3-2	CASSQVGQLTGEQYF	TGTGCCAGCAGCCAAGTAGGACAATTAACTGGCGAGCAGTACTTC
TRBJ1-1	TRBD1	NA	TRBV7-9	CASSLQGATEAFF	TGTGCCAGCAGCTTACAGGGGGCCACTGAAGCTTTCTTT
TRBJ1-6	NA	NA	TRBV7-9	CASSLPGEFSPLHF	TGTGCCAGCAGCTTACCAGGGGAATTCTCACCCCTCCACTTT
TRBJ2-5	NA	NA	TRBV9	CASSVVGGPQETQYF	TGTGCCAGCAGCGTAGTCGGGGGGCCCCAAGAGACCCAGTACTTC
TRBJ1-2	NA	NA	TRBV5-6	CASSFPGITPPYGYTF	TGTGCCAGCAGCTTTCCCGGGATAACGCCCCCCTATGGCTACACCTTC
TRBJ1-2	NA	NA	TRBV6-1	CASSEARFETRNYGYTF	TGTGCCAGCAGTGAAGCCAGGTTTGAGACGCGAAACTATGGCTACACCTTC
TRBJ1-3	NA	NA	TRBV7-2	CASSLLRGNTIYF	TGTGCCAGCAGCCTCCTCCGTGGAAACACCATATATTTT
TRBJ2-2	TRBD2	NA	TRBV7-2	CASSLVPSGKGELFF	TGTGCCAGCAGCTTAGTTCCTAGCGGGAAGGGGGAGCTGTTTTTT
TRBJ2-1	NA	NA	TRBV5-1	CASSFQGTQERWFF	TGCGCCAGCAGCTTCCAGGGGACCCAAGAACGGTGGTTCTTC
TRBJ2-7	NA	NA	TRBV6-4	CASSDNRTYEQYF	TGTGCCAGCAGTGACAACAGGACCTACGAGCAGTACTTC
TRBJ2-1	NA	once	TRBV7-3	CASSLTVGGGGYNEQFF	TGTGCCAGCAGCTTAACGGTTGGGGGAGGAGGATACAATGAGCAGTTCTTC
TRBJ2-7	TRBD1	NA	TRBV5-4	CASTMGTGQGGGEQYF	TGTGCCAGCACGATGGGTACGGGACAGGGGGGCGGCGAGCAGTACTTC
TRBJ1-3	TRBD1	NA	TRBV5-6	CASSAGTGTGVGNTIYF	TGTGCCAGCAGCGCCGGTACCGGGACAGGGGTTGGAAACACCATATATTTT
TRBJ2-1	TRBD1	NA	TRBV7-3	CASSLNPAQGAGQFF	TGTGCCAGCAGCTTAAATCCCGCCCAGGGGGCGGGGCAGTTCTTC
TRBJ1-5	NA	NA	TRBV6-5	CASSYGGINQPQHF	TGTGCCAGCAGTTACGGCGGAATTAATCAGCCCCAGCATTTT
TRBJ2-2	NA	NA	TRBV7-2	CASSLAGSGLAGELFF	TGTGCCAGCAGCTTAGCAGGGTCAGGGCTGGCCGGGGAGCTGTTTTTT
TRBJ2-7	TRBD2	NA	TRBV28	CASTPVGSGTLEQYF	TGTGCCAGCACCCCCGTAGGTAGCGGGACGTTGGAGCAGTACTTC
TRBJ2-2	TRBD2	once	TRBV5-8	CASSLGQLAGGTGELFF	TGTGCCAGCAGCTTGGGCCAACTAGCGGGGGGCACCGGGGAGCTGTTTTTT
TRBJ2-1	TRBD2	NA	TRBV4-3	CASSQVAGGFYNEQFF	TGCGCCAGCAGCCAAGTCGCGGGAGGGTTCTACAATGAGCAGTTCTTC